The entry that follows covers one T cell receptor (beta chain) sequence. The CDR3 is made up of 15 amino acids. V lost 2 bases to trimming and J lost 12 bases; unmatched junction nucleotides: 10. CDR1 is GTSNPN and CDR2 is SVGIG in the germline V gene (reference sequence). TCRdb's table, derived via immunoSEQ multiplex PCR, lists solely in-frame clones and lacks some. This sample has 60,000 to 70,000 clones, with 92% found just once. This specimen belongs to a study of T cell changes during pregnancy in multiple sclerosis. The chain links TRBV30 to TRBJ2-1; 13 bases map to TRBD2. This receptor was obtained from a female donor in good health, enrolled as a control in a pregnancy study. Source: peripheral blood, taken in the second trimester of pregnancy. The CDR3 protein is CAWSSDGLAGVLQFF. The CDR3 DNA sequence: TGTGCCTGGAGTTCAGACGGACTAGCGGGAGTTTTGCAGTTCTTC.